The sequence of this TCR beta chain was determined in a study of blood T cell repertoires in COVID-19. As handled by the study authors: Nucleated cell number was recorded as an estimate derived from reference gene primer amplification. Here immunoSEQ multiplex PCR was the method, and the copy in TCRdb shows in-frame clones only, minus some. V, J and clone size are those of that table, while D and trimming were read from the DNA. The table shows over 150,000 clones, with around 84% occurring only once. Germline loops: CDR1 MNHEY, CDR2 SVGEGT. The CDR3 covers 15 residues. Trimming pared 0 bases from V and 2 bases from J, leaving 11 bases between.

Sequences were obtained from peripheral blood. The source is a human donor in a cohort sampled during active COVID-19. The J gene is TRBJ2-7, the V gene TRBV6-2 or TRBV6-3, with D tentatively TRBD1 (5 bases). The chain's CDR3 is CASSYSPQGTYEQYF. The CDR3 nucleotides read TGTGCCAGCAGTTACTCCCCTCAGGGCACCTACGAGCAGTACTTC.